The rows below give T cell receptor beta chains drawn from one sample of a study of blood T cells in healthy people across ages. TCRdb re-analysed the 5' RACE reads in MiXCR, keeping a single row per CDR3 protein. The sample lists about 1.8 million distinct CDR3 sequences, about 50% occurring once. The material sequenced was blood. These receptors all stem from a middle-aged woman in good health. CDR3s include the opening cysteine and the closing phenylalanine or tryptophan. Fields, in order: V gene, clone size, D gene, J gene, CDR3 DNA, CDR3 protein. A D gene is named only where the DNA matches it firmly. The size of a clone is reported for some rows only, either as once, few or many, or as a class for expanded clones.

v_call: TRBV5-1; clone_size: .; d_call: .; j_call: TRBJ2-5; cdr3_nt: TGCGCCAGCAGGTGGGCCCTCCAAGAGACCCAGTACTTC; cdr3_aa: CASRWALQETQYF
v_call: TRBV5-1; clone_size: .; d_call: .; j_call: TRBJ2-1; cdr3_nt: TGCGCCAGCAGCTACGGGCCTCAGGAGCAGTTCTTC; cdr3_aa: CASSYGPQEQFF
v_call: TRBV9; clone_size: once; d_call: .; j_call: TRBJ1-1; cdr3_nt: TGTGCCAGCAGTCCTGAGTGGGGGGGCATGAACACTGAAGCTTTCTTT; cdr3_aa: CASSPEWGGMNTEAFF
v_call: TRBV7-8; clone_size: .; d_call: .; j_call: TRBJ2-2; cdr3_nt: TGTGCCAGCAGCTTAACGGACTTGGACGCCGGGGAGCTGTTTTTT; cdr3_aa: CASSLTDLDAGELFF
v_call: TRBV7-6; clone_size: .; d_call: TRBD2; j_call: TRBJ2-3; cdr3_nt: TGTGCCAGCAGCTTCGCGGGGGGCACTCGTTTCACAGGTACGCAGTATTTT; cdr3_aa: CASSFAGGTRFTGTQYF
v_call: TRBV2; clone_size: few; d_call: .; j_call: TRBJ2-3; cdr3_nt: TGTGCCAGCAATGGAGGACAGATCACAGATACGCAGTATTTT; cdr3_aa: CASNGGQITDTQYF
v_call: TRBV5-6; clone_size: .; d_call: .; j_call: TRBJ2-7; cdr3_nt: TGTGCCAGCACCTTGGACACATCCTACGAGCAGTACTTC; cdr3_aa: CASTLDTSYEQYF
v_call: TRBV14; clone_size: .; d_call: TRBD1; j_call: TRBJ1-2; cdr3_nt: TGTGCCAGCAGCCCTCTCGGACAGGAATTATATGGCTACACCTTC; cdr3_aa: CASSPLGQELYGYTF
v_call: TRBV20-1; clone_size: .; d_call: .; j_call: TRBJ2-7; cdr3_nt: TGCAGTGCTAGAGATTGGGGCCAACCGGCGAGTGAGCAGTACTTC; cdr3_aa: CSARDWGQPASEQYF
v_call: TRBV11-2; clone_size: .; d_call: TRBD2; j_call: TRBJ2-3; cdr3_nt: TGTGCCAGCAGCTCCATTAGCGGGGGTAGCACAGATACGCAGTATTTT; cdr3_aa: CASSSISGGSTDTQYF
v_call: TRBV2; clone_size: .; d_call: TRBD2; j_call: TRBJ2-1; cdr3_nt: TGTGCCTCGGCCCTACTAGCGGGGGGTTACTACAATGAGCAGTTCTTC; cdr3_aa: CASALLAGGYYNEQFF
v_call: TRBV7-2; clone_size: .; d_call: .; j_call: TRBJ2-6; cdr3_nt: TGTGCCAGCAGCCCTAGCTCTGGCGGGGTTTCCCGGGTCCTGACTTTC; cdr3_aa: CASSPSSGGVSRVLTF
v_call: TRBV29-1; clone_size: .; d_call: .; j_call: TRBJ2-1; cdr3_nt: TGCAGCGTTGAAGATGGCCCGGCGGATGAGCAGTTCTTC; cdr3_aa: CSVEDGPADEQFF
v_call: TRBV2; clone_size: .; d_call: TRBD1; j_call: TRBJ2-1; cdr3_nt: TGTGCCAGCAAGCGGGCTGTGGACAGGGGGCTGTCTGAGCAGTTCTTC; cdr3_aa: CASKRAVDRGLSEQFF
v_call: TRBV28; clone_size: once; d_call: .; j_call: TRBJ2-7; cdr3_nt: TGTGCCAGCAGTTTATTGCAGGGGGGGCCGGGTCACTACGAGCAGTACTTC; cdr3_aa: CASSLLQGGPGHYEQYF
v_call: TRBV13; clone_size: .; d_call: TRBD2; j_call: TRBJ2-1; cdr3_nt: TGTGCCAGCAGCCACGCGGGGGGGCCGTTTGAGCAGTTCTTC; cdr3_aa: CASSHAGGPFEQFF
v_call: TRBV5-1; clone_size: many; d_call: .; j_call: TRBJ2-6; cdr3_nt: TGCGCCAGCAGCTTGGTTGCGGGCTCTGGGGCCAACGTCCTGACTTTC; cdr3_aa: CASSLVAGSGANVLTF
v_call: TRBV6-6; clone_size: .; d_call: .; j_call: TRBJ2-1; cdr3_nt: TGTGCCAGCAAGTCCGCCACTAATGAGCAGTTCTTC; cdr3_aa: CASKSATNEQFF
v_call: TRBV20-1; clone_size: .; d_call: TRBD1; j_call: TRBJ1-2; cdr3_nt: TGCAGTGCTAGAGACCAGGGGGACTATGGCTACACCTTC; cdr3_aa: CSARDQGDYGYTF
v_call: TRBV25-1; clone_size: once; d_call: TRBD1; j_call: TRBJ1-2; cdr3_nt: TGTGCCAGCAATTGGGAGGGGGCAGGTGGCTACACCTTC; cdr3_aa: CASNWEGAGGYTF
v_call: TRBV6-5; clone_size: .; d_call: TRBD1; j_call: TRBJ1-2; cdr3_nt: TGTGCCAGCAAGGGACAGGACTATGGCTACACCTTC; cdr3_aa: CASKGQDYGYTF
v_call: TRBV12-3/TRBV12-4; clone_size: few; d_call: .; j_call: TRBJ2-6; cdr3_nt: TGTGCCAACTCCTTCTCCGGGGCCGGGGCCAACGTCCTGACTTTC; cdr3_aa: CANSFSGAGANVLTF
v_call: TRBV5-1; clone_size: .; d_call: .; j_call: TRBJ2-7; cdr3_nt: TGCGCCAGCAGCCCCCACCAGGGATACTACGAGCAGTACTTC; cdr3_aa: CASSPHQGYYEQYF
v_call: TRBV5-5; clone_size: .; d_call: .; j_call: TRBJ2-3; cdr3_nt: TGTGCCAGCAGCCCCAGAAAGAATACAGGTTTTGGGAGCACAGATACGCAGTATTTT; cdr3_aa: CASSPRKNTGFGSTDTQYF
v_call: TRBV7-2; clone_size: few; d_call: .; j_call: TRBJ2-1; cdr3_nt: TGTGCCAGCAGCTTAGGGACTATCGGTGAGCAGTTCTTC; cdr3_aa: CASSLGTIGEQFF
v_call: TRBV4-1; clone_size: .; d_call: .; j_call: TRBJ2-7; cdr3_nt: TGCGCCAGCAGCCAAGGTGGGACATACAGCTCCTACGAGCAGTACTTC; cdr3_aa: CASSQGGTYSSYEQYF
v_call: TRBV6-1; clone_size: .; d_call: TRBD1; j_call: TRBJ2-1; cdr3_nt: TGTGCCAGCAGTGATGAAGACAGGGGCTACAATGAGCAGTTCTTC; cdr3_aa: CASSDEDRGYNEQFF
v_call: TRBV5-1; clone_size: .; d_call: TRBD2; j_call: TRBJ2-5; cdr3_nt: TGCGCCAGCACCCGACTAGCGGGGGGCATACAAGAGACCCAGTACTTC; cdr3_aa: CASTRLAGGIQETQYF
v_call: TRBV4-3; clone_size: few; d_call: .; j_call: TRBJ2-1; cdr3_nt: TGCGCCAGCAGCCAGTCCCGGGACATATACAATGAGCAGTTCTTC; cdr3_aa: CASSQSRDIYNEQFF
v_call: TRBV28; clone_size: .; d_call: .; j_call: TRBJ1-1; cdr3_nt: TGTGCCAGCAGCTCGTGGACAGTAGGGAACACTGAAGCTTTCTTT; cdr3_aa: CASSSWTVGNTEAFF
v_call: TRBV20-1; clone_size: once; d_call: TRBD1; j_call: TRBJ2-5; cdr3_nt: TGCAGTGCTAGAGATTACAGGGGGCCACAAGAGACCCAGTACTTC; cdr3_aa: CSARDYRGPQETQYF
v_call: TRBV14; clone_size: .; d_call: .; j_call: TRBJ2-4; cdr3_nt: TGTGCCAGCAGCCAATGGGCAGAGAAAAACATTCAGTACTTC; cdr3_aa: CASSQWAEKNIQYF
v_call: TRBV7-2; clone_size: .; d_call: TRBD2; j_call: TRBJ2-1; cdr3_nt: TGTGCCAGCACCTCTAGCGGGAGCTCCTACAATGAGCAGTTCTTC; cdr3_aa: CASTSSGSSYNEQFF
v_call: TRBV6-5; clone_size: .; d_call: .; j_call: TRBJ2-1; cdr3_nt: TGTGCCAGCAGTTACCCGATAATGGGGGGTTTGACCTACAATGAGCAGTTCTTC; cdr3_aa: CASSYPIMGGLTYNEQFF
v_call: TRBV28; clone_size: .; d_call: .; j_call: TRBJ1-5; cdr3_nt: TGTGCCACCCTCTCGCAGCCCCAGCATTTT; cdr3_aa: CATLSQPQHF
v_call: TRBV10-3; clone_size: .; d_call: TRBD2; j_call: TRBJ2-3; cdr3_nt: TGTGCCATCAGTCTAGCGGGAGTCGGAGATACGCAGTATTTT; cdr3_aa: CAISLAGVGDTQYF
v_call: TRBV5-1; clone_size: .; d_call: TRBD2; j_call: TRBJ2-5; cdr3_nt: TGCGCCAGCAGCTCGTACACTAGCGGGGCCAAAGAGACCCAGTACTTC; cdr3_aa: CASSSYTSGAKETQYF